The clone carrying this T cell receptor (beta chain) has a single count. These data come from a study of T-cell reconstitution after alpha-beta-depleted transplantation in children. It was with unique molecular identifiers that the TCRbeta library was prepared. TCRdb re-called the PCR reads through MiXCR, storing one row per CDR3 protein. The repertoire holds nearly 400,000 distinct CDR3 sequences, with around 21% as singletons. The ends lost 6 bases at V and 4 bases at J; junction bases unmatched: 9. There are 13 residues in the CDR3. In germline, CDR1 is SQVTM, CDR2 ANQGSEA. The chain links TRBV29-1 to TRBJ2-7, with TRBD1 matching over 7 bases. Sample: PBMCs from the stem cell graft donor, taken from the stem cell graft. This TCR was sampled from a human donor who donated a stem cell graft to a child with acute myeloid leukemia. This CDR3 reads CSVRIVQGYEQYF. The CDR3 nucleotides read TGCAGCGTCCGGATAGTACAGGGGTACGAGCAGTACTTC.